This T cell receptor beta chain was obtained from a study of T cell responses to AZD1222 COVID-19 vaccine. The data were produced by immunoSEQ multiplex PCR, yet TCRdb's version contains in-frame clones alone and is incomplete. This sample yields approximately 79,000 clones, of which approximately 88% are seen a single time; 16% belongs to the top ten. Overall study findings and caveats: Spike was spanned by vaccine-associated CD4 TCRs, with dominance at 160-218 and 743-854.

For this clone: Antigen unknown.

The CDR3 is 16 residues long. From germline, CDR1 is SGHTA and CDR2 FQGNSA. Trimming took off 5 bases at V and 1 base at J, with 12 bases between the two ends. J is TRBJ2-6 and V is TRBV7-2; D ambiguous. Sequenced here: peripheral blood, sampled on day 0 of AZD1222 vaccination. This sequence originates from an adult in good health. CDR3 amino acids: CASSPNSDSGANVLTF. The CDR3 DNA reads as TGTGCCAGCAGCCCGAACAGCGATTCTGGGGCCAACGTCCTGACTTTC. The full variable domain, its missing parts supplied by reference TRBV7-2 and TRBJ2-6, is GAGVSQSPSNKVTEKGKDVELRCDPISGHTALYWYRQSLGQGLEFLIYFQGNSAPDKSGLPSDRFSAERTGGSVSTLTIQRTQQEDSAVYLCASSPNSDSGANVLTFGAGSRLTVL.